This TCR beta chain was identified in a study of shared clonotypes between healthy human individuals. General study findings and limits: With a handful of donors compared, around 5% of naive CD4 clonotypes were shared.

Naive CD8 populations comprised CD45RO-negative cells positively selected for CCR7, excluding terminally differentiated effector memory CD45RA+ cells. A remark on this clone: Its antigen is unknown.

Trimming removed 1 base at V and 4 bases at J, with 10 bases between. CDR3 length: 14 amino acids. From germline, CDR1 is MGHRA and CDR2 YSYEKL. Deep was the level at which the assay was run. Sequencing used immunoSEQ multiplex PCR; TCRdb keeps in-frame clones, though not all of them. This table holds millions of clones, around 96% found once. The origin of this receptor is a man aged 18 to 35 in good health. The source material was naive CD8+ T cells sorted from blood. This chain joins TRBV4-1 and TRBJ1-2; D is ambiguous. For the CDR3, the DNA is TGCGCCAGCAGCCAAGCCCTCGCGATCTATGGCTACACCTTC. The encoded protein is CASSQALAIYGYTF.